A single sample is the source of the 19 T cell receptor beta chains below, sequenced in a study of T cells after yellow fever vaccination. TCRdb analysed the 5' RACE reads with MiXCR anew, one entry per CDR3 protein. The sample lists about 260,000 distinct CDR3 sequences, around 3.5% seen once, with around 19% in the top ten. Source: PBMCs, taken 15 days after the yellow fever booster vaccination. The receptors were sampled from a man younger than 35 who received the YFV17D yellow fever vaccine.

This clonotype was seen at least ten times. The J gene is TRBJ1-2, the V gene TRBV29-1; no clear D gene. The CDR3 consists of 11 residues. Trimming took off 5 bases at V and 6 bases at J, with 10 bases between the two ends. The germline gives CDR1 SQVTM, CDR2 ANQGSEA. As DNA, the CDR3 is TGCAGCGTTACCCAGACAAATGGCTACACCTTC. It yields the protein CSVTQTNGYTF.

This clonotype was seen ten or more times. The chain recombines TRBV7-6 with TRBJ1-1; no clear D. Per germline, CDR1 SGHVS and CDR2 FNYEAQ. The CDR3 has 12 amino acids. V lost 5 bases to trimming and J lost 4 bases, with 8 bases between them. In nucleotides, the CDR3 is TGTGCCAGCAGCCCCGTGACCACTGAAGCTTTCTTT. Translation: CASSPVTTEAFF. Full variable domain (outside the CDR3, taken from reference TRBV7-6 and TRBJ1-1): GAGVSQSPRYKVTKRGQDVALRCDPISGHVSLYWYRQALGQGPEFLTYFNYEAQQDKSGLPNDRFSAERPEGSISTLTIQRTEQRDSAMYRCASSPVTTEAFFGQGTRLTVV.

This clonotype appeared a few times. CDR3 sequence reads: CASSRGGTGYNSPLHF. The CDR3 DNA reads as TGTGCCAGCAGCCGAGGAGGGACAGGATATAATTCACCCCTCCACTTT. V is TRBV5-4 and J is TRBJ1-6; the match to TRBD1 covers 8 bases. The trim removed 4 bases at V and 4 bases at J, leaving 7 bases unmatched. Germline V lookup: CDR1 SGHNT, CDR2 YYREEE (reference sequence). The length of the CDR3 is 16 residues.

This clonotype was observed a handful of times. The chain uses TRBV7-2 and TRBJ1-2; D call uncertain. The V and J ends lost 5 bases and 6 bases respectively, with 19 bases between them. Germline assignment: CDR1 SGHTA and CDR2 FQGNSA. The CDR3 loop spans 15 amino acids. The CDR3 bases are TGTGCCAGCAGCCCCCTTGGAGGGTCAGCCAATGGCTACACCTTC. Its translation is CASSPLGGSANGYTF.

This clonotype has at least ten counts. The rearrangement joins TRBV4-3 to TRBJ2-3; D may be TRBD2 (6 bases). CDR1 LGHNA and CDR2 YSLEER come from the germline V gene. This CDR3 region has 15 residues. Trimming stripped 5 bases from V and 2 bases from J, with 14 bases between. For the CDR3, the DNA is TGCGCCAGCAGCTCCGGTCGGGGGTACACAGATACGCAGTATTTT. Residues: CASSSGRGYTDTQYF.

Many counts were recorded for this clonotype. The gene calls are TRBV20-1 and TRBJ2-5, with a tentative D call TRBD1 (6 bases). Per germline, CDR1 DFQATT and CDR2 SNEGSKA (reference sequence). The CDR3 totals 15 residues. Trimming took 8 bases from V and 9 from J, leaving 28 bases between them. The CDR3 coding sequence is TGCAGTTCTCAATCTTCCAGGGGCCTGGAGGAGGCCCAGTACTTC. Protein: CSSQSSRGLEEAQYF.

This clonotype has a count of ten or more. V and J are TRBV6-2 or TRBV6-3 and TRBJ2-1; perhaps TRBD2 as D (5 bases). CDR1 is MNHEY and CDR2 is SVGEGT in the germline V gene. The CDR3 loop spans 14 amino acids. V was trimmed by 2 bases and J by 8 bases, leaving 13 bases between them. CDR3 nucleotides: TGTGCCAGCAGTTACCCGGACTTGTTGGATGAGCAGTTCTTC. This sequence encodes CASSYPDLLDEQFF.

This clonotype was counted many times. The rearrangement links TRBV12-3 or TRBV12-4 to TRBJ2-1, with D perhaps given as TRBD1 or TRBD2 (5 bases each). With 6 bases removed from V and 7 bases from J, the gap between germline ends came to 19 bases. The CDR3 loop spans 15 amino acids. The CDR3 reads CASSPRGDARNEQFF. The CDR3 DNA reads as TGTGCCAGCAGCCCCAGAGGGGATGCTCGGAATGAGCAGTTCTTC.

This clonotype was observed a handful of times. CDR3 DNA sequence: TGTGCCAGCAGCACTACTCCTTCTGGGGCCAACGTCCTGACTTTC. It encodes CASSTTPSGANVLTF. V and J are TRBV21-1 and TRBJ2-6. TRBV21-1 is a documented pseudogene. CDR3 size: 15 residues.

This clonotype was seen repeatedly, ten times or more. V and J are TRBV5-1 and TRBJ2-3; 7 nucleotides align to TRBD1. CDR3 length: 14 amino acids. Germline CDR1 and CDR2: SGHRS and YFSETQ. V gave up 4 bases and J gave up 4 bases; unmatched junction bases: 6. Written as DNA, the CDR3 is TGCGCCAGCAGCCCGGGACAGCCCGCAGATACGCAGTATTTT. It yields the protein CASSPGQPADTQYF.

This clonotype was picked up many times. V usage is TRBV11-1 and J usage is TRBJ2-7; D tentatively fits TRBD1 or TRBD2 (5 bases each). With 6 bases removed from V and 2 bases from J, the gap between germline ends came to 17 bases. The CDR3 sequence is 15 residues long. The germline V gene has CDR1 SGHAT and CDR2 FQDESV (reference sequence). The DNA of the CDR3 is TGTGCCAGCAGTCATGCGGCATGGGGGACCTACGAGCAGTACGTC. It is translated as CASSHAAWGTYEQYV.

This clonotype appeared many times. CDR3 nucleotides: TGTGCCAGCAGCTTAGGCGCAGGGGGCTATGAGCAGTTCTTC. Translating it yields CASSLGAGGYEQFF. This chain uses TRBV11-2 with TRBJ2-1; 8 bases fit TRBD1. The CDR3 totals 14 residues. V lost 1 base to trimming and J lost 8 bases; unmatched junction nucleotides: 4. Germline assignment: CDR1 SGHAT and CDR2 FQNNGV.

This clonotype was seen a handful of times. This sequence joins TRBV28 and TRBJ2-3, with D tentatively TRBD2 (5 bases). Germline lookup yields CDR1 MDHEN and CDR2 SYDVKM. CDR3 length: 12 amino acids. V was pared by 5 bases and J by 9 bases, with 12 bases between. CDR3 amino acids: CASSIVGGTQYF. For the CDR3, the DNA is TGTGCCAGCAGTATCGTAGGAGGCACGCAGTATTTT. The whole variable domain, remainder taken from reference TRBV28 and TRBJ2-3, is DVKVTQSSRYLVKRTGEKVFLECVQDMDHENMFWYRQDPGLGLRLIYFSYDVKMKEKGDIPEGYSVSREKKERFSLILESASTNQTSMYLCASSIVGGTQYFGPGTRLTVL.

This clonotype was recorded many times. The chain uses TRBV7-6 and TRBJ2-7; TRBD2 aligns across 7 bases. Germline values: CDR1 SGHVS, CDR2 FNYEAQ. The CDR3 length is 15 residues. The V segment lost 2 bases and the J segment 5 bases; nucleotides outside the gene matches: 9. CDR3 in DNA: TGTGCCAGCAGCTTATCTCAGACTAGCTTCCACGAGCAGTACTTC. Amino acid sequence: CASSLSQTSFHEQYF.

This clonotype has at least ten counts. The gene calls are TRBV12-3 or TRBV12-4 and TRBJ2-2; 7 nucleotides match TRBD1. V lost 6 bases and J lost 5; bases outside the gene matches: 9. This CDR3 has 15 residues. Here the CDR3 reads CASSHRDRITGELFF. Written as DNA, the CDR3 is TGTGCCAGCAGCCACCGGGACAGAATTACCGGGGAGCTGTTTTTT.

This clonotype was seen at least ten times. The V gene is TRBV6-5, the J gene TRBJ1-4; D is unresolved. V gave up 7 bases and J gave up 10 bases, with 19 bases separating them. Per the germline V gene, CDR1 is MNHEY and CDR2 is SVGAGI. This CDR3 spans 14 amino acids. The CDR3 coding sequence is TGTGCCAGCACCCTTGAGGGCCCCGGAGGAAAACTGTTTTTT. It translates to CASTLEGPGGKLFF.

The table lists this clonotype with many counts. This chain links TRBV20-1 with TRBJ1-1; TRBD1 is a possible D gene (5 bases). V was cut by 6 bases and J by 3 bases, with 17 bases left in between. CDR3 size: 14 residues. Germline assignment: CDR1 DFQATT and CDR2 SNEGSKA (reference sequence). The CDR3 DNA reads as TGCAGTGCCGAAGGCGTCCCAGGGTACACTGAAGCTTTCTTT. Translating it yields CSAEGVPGYTEAFF.

This clonotype was recorded at least ten times. The J gene is TRBJ1-5, the V gene TRBV6-7, with 7 bases identical to TRBD1. TRBV6-7 falls under the ORF class, with uncertain function. Losses at the gene ends were 2 bases for V and 2 bases for J; bases not matched to a gene: 9. The CDR3 contains 17 residues. The CDR3 nucleotides are TGTGCCAGCAGTTACCCTCCAACCACAGGGGGCAATCAGCCCCAGCATTTT. It translates to CASSYPPTTGGNQPQHF.

This clonotype was recorded at least ten times. The chain recombines TRBV5-1 with TRBJ1-2; no firm D call. The germline gives CDR1 SGHRS, CDR2 YFSETQ. The CDR3 extends over 15 amino acids. Trimming cost V 2 bases and J 0 bases, with 11 bases left between them. CDR3 bases: TGCGCCAGCAGCTTCGCCGTAGGCACTAACTATGGCTACACCTTC. It encodes CASSFAVGTNYGYTF.